The present T cell receptor (beta chain) was sequenced within a study of T-cell memory formation after mild COVID-19. General study results and limits: The finding that pre-infection memory included some responding clones suggested that cross-reactive memory joined.

As regards this clonotype: What it binds is unknown.

TCRdb reprocessed the 5' RACE reads with MiXCR, giving one entry per CDR3 protein. Of approximately 40,000 distinct CDR3 sequences in the sample, about an eighth were seen once. CDR1 is SGHTA, CDR2 FQGNSA, per germline. Trimming left V 6 bases short and J 6 bases short, with 14 bases between. The CDR3 is made up of 13 amino acids. This chain connects TRBV7-2 to TRBJ1-2; D may be TRBD1 (6 bases). Sequencing used PBMCs or a T cell subset sorted from them (not recorded which). The TCR sequence derives from a man between 18 and 29 years old who had mild COVID-19 (a few samples of this study predate the infection). Cell type and time point are not known. DNA for the CDR3: TGTGCCAGCAGGGTCAATCGACAGGATGGCTACACCTTC. Translating it yields CASRVNRQDGYTF.